This TCR beta chain was sequenced in a study of blood T cells in healthy people across ages. Per the germline V gene, CDR1 is SGHRS and CDR2 is YFSETQ. The CDR3 has 14 amino acids. Trimming removed 5 bases from V and 4 bases from J; junction bases left unmatched: 8. A second roughly 7 to 11 cycle PCR used barcoded and J-beta primers. In TCRdb, the 5' RACE reads were re-called with MiXCR into one record per CDR3 protein. The sample includes some 800,000 distinct CDR3 sequences, under 55% seen only once; the top ten take roughly 19%. Whole-study results and caveats: Per million T cells, TCR beta diversity dropped about linearly as age rose.

As to this clonotype: Its antigen is not identified.

The chain employs TRBV5-1 and TRBJ2-5; 7 bases are a match to TRBD1. The sequencing input was blood. This clonotype was obtained from a man in his 60s in good health. Here the CDR3 DNA reads TGCGCCAGCAGTACAGGGGTTCAGCGAGAGACCCAGTACTTC. Encoded protein: CASSTGVQRETQYF.